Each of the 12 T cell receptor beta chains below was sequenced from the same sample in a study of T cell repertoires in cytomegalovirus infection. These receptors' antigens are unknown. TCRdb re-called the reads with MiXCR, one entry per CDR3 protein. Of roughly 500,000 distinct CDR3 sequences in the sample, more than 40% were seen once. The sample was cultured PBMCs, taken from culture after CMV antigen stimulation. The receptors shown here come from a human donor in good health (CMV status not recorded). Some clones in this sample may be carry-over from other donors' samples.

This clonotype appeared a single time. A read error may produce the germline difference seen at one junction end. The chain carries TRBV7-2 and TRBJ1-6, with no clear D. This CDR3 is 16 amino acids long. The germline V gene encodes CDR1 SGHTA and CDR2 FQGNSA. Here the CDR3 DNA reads TGTGCCAGCAACTTACGTAGGAGCTCCTATAATTCACCCCTCCACTTT. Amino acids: CASNLRRSSYNSPLHF.

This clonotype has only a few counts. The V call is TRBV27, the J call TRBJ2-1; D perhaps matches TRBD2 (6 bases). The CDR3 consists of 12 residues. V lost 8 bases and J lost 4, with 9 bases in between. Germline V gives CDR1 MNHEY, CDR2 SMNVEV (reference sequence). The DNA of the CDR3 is TGTGCCAGCTGGGACTTGTACAATGAGCAGTTCTTC. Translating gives CASWDLYNEQFF.

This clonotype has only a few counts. As DNA, the CDR3 is TGTGCCAGCAGCTTAATCGGTGATAACTATGAAAAACTGTTTTTT. Protein product: CASSLIGDNYEKLFF. This chain links TRBV7-2 with TRBJ1-4; D unclear. CDR1 is SGHTA, CDR2 FQGNSA, per germline. The CDR3 extends over 15 amino acids. V was pared by 2 bases and J by 6 bases, with 13 bases between.

In DNA form, the CDR3 reads TGTGCCACCAGCAGAGAGTACGGATCTAACTATGGCTACACCTTC. Translation: CATSREYGSNYGYTF. The chain combines TRBV15 with TRBJ1-2; D is undetermined. Per the germline V gene, CDR1 is LNHNV and CDR2 is YYDKDF (reference sequence). CDR3 length equals 15 residues. V was pared by 0 bases and J by 0 bases, with 8 bases between.

The DNA of the CDR3 is TGTGCCAGCAGCTTAAACGGGGGGGACATTCAGTACTTC. Translated, it gives CASSLNGGDIQYF. This sequence joins TRBV7-2 and TRBJ2-4, with TRBD2 identical over 8 bases. The CDR3 totals 13 residues. After removal of 2 bases from V and 8 bases from J, the junction contained 2 bases not matched to a gene. Germline CDR1 and CDR2: SGHTA and FQGNSA.

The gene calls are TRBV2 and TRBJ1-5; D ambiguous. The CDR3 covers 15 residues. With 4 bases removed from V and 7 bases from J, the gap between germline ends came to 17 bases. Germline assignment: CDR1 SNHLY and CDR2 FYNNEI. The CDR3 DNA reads TGTGCCAGCAGTGGTGGGGTGGGAGTGGGCCAGCCCCAGCATTTT. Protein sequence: CASSGGVGVGQPQHF.

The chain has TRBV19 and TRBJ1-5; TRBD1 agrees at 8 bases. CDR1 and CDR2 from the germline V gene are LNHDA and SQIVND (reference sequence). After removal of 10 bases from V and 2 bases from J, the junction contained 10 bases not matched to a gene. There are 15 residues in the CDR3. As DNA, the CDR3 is TGTGCCACTTCCCGGACAGGGAACGGCAATCAGCCCCAGCATTTT. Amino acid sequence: CATSRTGNGNQPQHF.

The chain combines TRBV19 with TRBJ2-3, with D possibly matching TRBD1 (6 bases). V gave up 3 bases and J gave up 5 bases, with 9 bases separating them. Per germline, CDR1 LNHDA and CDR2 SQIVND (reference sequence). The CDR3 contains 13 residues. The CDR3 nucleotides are TGTGCCAGTAGTATGCAACAGGGAGATACGCAGTATTTT. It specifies CASSMQQGDTQYF.

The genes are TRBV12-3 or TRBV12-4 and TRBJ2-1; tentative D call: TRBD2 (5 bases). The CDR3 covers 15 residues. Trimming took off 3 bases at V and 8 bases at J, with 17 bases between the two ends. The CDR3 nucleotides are TGTGCCAGCAGTTTGGCCCCTAGGGCTAGCTATGAGCAGTTCTTC. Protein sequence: CASSLAPRASYEQFF.

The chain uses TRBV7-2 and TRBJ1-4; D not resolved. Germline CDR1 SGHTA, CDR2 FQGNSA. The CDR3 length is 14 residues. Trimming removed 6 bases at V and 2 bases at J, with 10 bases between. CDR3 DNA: TGTGCCAGCAGTTTGAGTGCGACTAATGAAAAACTGTTTTTT. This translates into CASSLSATNEKLFF.

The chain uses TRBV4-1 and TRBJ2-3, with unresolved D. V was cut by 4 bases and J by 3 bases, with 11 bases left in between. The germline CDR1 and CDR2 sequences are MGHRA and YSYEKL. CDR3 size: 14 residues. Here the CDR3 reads CASSRAPETDTQYF. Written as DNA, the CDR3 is TGCGCCAGCAGCCGGGCCCCCGAAACAGATACGCAGTATTTT.

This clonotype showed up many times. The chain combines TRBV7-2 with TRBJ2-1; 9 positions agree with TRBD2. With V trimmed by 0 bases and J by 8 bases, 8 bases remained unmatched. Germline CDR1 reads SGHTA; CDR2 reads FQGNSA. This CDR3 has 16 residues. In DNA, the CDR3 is TGTGCCAGCAGCTTAGCCGTGGGACTAGCCGGGGATGAGCAGTTCTTC. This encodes CASSLAVGLAGDEQFF.